The source of this T cell receptor (beta chain) is a study of cytomegalovirus exposure and HLA in healthy donors. At the level of the study: In a later analysis, it was reported that the 110 or so validation repertoires had been produced on the same platform as the roughly 610 repertoires belonging to the first cohort.

A remark on this clone: Antigen specificity is unknown.

Libraries were prepared by immunoSEQ multiplex PCR; TCRdb keeps only in-frame clonotypes and omits some of them. The data hold 200,000 to 250,000 clones, with around 90% observed a single time. Study observations and caveats: That first-cohort TCR clusters tended to co-occur in the roughly 130 validation repertoires was found in a later analysis. Most TCR sequences were seen very rarely across donors, but some public TCRs occurred in many.

The receptor comes from a woman younger than 35 in good health and CMV-seronegative. Sequencing was done on a sample of PBMCs.

The CDR3 loop is CASRLGVNTGELFF. CDR3 coding DNA: TGCGCCAGCCGGCTGGGAGTGAACACCGGGGAGCTGTTTTTT. The chain joins TRBV5-1 to TRBJ2-2, with D possibly TRBD2 on 5 matching bases. Trimming took off 7 bases at V and 1 base at J, with 11 bases between the two ends. Germline lookup yields CDR1 SGHRS and CDR2 YFSETQ. The CDR3 has 14 residues.